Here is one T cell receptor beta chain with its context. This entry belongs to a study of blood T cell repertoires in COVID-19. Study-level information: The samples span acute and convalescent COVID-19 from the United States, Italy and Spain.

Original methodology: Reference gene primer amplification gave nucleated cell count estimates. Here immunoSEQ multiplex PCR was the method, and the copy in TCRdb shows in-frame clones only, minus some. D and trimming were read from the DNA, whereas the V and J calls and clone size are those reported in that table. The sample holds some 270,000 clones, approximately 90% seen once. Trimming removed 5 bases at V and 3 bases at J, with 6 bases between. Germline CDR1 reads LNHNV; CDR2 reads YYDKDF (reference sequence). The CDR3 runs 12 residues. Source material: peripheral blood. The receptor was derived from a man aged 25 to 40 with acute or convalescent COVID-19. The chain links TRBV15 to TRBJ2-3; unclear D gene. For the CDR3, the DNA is TGTGCCACCAGCCCTCGTACAGATACGCAGTATTTT. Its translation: CATSPRTDTQYF. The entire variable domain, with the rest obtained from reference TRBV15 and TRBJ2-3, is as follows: DAMVIQNPRYQVTQFGKPVTLSCSQTLNHNVMYWYQQKSSQAPKLLFHYYDKDFNNEADTPDNFQSRRPNTSFCFLDIRSPGLGDTAMYLCATSPRTDTQYFGPGTRLTVL.